This T cell receptor (beta chain) was sequenced in a study of identical twins. Study-wide points: For cord blood, abundant beta clonotypes had fewer insertions, unlike memory repertoires, which showed none. Donors were not followed over many years; analysis was cross-sectional.

From the 5' RACE reads, TCRdb called clonotypes with MiXCR, one entry per CDR3 protein. The repertoire holds 300,000 or so distinct CDR3 sequences, with roughly 10% as singletons. The length of the CDR3 is 15 residues. V was clipped by 4 bases and J by 6 bases, with 19 bases between them. Germline-derived CDR1 and CDR2 are SGHRS and YFSETQ. This clonotype was seen repeatedly, ten times or more. Its cognate antigen is unknown. These data also featured in a second study, about yellow fever vaccine responses in identical twins.

The TCR originated in a woman aged 18-30 years in good health. This chain connects TRBV5-1 to TRBJ1-1; possibly TRBD1 for D (6 bases). Sequencing was done on a sample of CD8+ T cells sorted from blood. In DNA form, the CDR3 reads TGCGCCAGCAGCCTCGTGGGACAATTCGATTCTGAAGCTTTCTTT. It codes for CASSLVGQFDSEAFF.